This record concerns one TCR beta chain sequence. This clonotype appeared a few times. Its antigen has not been determined. Base qualities were left out, and no much larger clone turns up one base away. This sample is part of a study of blood T cells in healthy people across ages (dated by TCRdb to 2015 to 2017). With regard to the full study: Template switching captured roughly one uniquely barcoded TCR beta cDNA molecule per two T cells in model experiments. Two additional independent replicas of 1 million unique cDNA reads from the same blood draw were analyzed for two donors (one aged 18 to 30 and one aged 80 or older). Donors were grouped into four age groups: young (average roughly 16 years), middle-aged (less than 40), aged (over 55) and long-lived (approximately 75). To track age-related changes in TCR beta repertoire diversity, the study relied on deep sequencing normalized with unique cDNA molecular identifiers. To avoid experimental bias, donors of different ages were randomly spread across the sequencing lanes.

The germline V gene (reference sequence) supplies CDR1 MNHEY and CDR2 SMNVEV. Cut back by 8 bases and 4 bases, the V and J ends lie 17 bases apart. The CDR3 spans 14 residues, from the cysteine through the phenylalanine. CDR3 DNA is the only sequence kept; it has 42 bases, read in frame from the first base. The full study reports these points: Total diversity estimates from one million sequenced T cells were considered lower bounds and underestimates. The CMV infection status of donors was not known, potentially confounding age-related changes in expanded clonotypes. Since profiling was done on bulk unsorted PBMCs, naive and antigen-experienced compartments could not be conclusively compared. The percentage of naive T cells measured by flow cytometry correlated strongly with observed TCR beta diversity. Observed TCR beta diversity per million T cells fell roughly linearly with age, and a significant reduction was already apparent by age approximately 41. The long-lived group showed more naive CD4+ T cells, fewer expanded clones and increased TCR diversity than the aged group, suggesting age selection.

The donors were roughly 39 Caucasian individuals from Russia, aged roughly 6 to 95 years, who were systemically healthy. Around 10 milliliters of peripheral blood were collected from each donor into EDTA-treated Vacutainer tubes. Ficoll-Paque density-gradient centrifugation was used to isolate PBMCs, with at least 7 million per sample. Total RNA was extracted from PBMCs with Trizol reagent, with at least 5.5 micrograms obtained per sample. For every donor, an aliquot of PBMCs went through flow cytometry to measure the percentages of naive CD45RAhigh/CD27high T cells. The protocol used for the library was 5' RACE. The sample was run on an Illumina HiSeq 2500. A second roughly 6 to 12 cycle PCR used a sample-barcoded 5' primer and a J-beta primer mix. A unique molecular identifier was introduced onto each TCR beta cDNA molecule by a template-switch 5' adaptor carrying 12 random nucleotides. Each sample yielded at least 3 million CDR3-containing paired-end reads. All of the RNA was converted into first-strand cDNA using the Mint cDNA synthesis kit, with a TRBC-specific oligonucleotide serving as the primer. Following uracil-DNA glycosylase treatment, a first 18-cycle PCR with universal primers M1SS and BC2_uni_R was performed on all cDNA. Regarding the original processing steps: Normalization of each sample was performed by random selection of 1 million high-quality reads, each carrying a distinct molecular identifier. Reads with shared molecular identifiers were discarded instead of being binned into consensus sequences. CDR3 identification, clonotype clustering and error correction used MiTCR with a Q25 quality threshold and the strictest error-elimination algorithm. A nonparametric unseen species model with Euler transformation was used to estimate a lower bound on total TCR beta diversity. Using fastp at Q25 and MiXCR, TCRdb reprocessed the public reads and kept productive beta chains. Rows with one shared CDR3 protein collapse into an entry with the most common genes and DNA. In this record, the V and J calls reflect TCRdb's handling and not the investigators' own analysis. The sample records 800,000 to 1,000,000 distinct CDR3 sequences, about 44% of which are singletons. Jointly, the top ten make up about an eighth of the sample.

The chain employs TRBV27 and TRBJ1-2, with no confident D gene call. The TCR originated in a man aged 25 to 40 in good health. The sequencing input was blood. At the DNA level, the sequence is TGTGCCAGCGCAACCTCTGACCCCCCCTATGGCTACACCTTC. This sequence encodes CASATSDPPYGYTF.